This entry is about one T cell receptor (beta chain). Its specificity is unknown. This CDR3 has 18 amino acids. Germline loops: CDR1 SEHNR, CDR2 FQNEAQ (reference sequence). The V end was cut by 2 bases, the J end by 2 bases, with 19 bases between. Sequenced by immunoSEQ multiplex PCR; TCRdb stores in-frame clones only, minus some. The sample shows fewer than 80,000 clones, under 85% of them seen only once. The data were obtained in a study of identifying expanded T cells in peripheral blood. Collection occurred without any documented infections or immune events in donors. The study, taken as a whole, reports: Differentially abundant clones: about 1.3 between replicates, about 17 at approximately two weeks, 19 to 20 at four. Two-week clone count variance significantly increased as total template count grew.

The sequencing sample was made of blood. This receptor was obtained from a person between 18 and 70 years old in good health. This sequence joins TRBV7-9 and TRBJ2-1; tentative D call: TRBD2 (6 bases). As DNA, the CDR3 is TGTGCCAGCAGCTTATTGGCGCCCGGCGGGGCTGCCTACAATGAGCAGTTCTTC. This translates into CASSLLAPGGAAYNEQFF.